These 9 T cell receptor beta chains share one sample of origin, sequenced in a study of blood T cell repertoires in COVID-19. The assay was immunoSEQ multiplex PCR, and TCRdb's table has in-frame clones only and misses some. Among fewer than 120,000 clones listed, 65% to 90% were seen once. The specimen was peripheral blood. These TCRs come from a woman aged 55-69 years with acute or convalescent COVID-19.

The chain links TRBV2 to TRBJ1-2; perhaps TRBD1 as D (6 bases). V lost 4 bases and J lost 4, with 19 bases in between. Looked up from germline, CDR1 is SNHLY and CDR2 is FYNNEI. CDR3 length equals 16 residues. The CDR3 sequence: CASSVERAGDSYGYTF. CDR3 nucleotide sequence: TGTGCCAGCAGTGTCGAAAGGGCAGGGGATTCCTATGGCTACACCTTC. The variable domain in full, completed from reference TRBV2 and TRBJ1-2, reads EPEVTQTPSHQVTQMGQEVILRCVPISNHLYFYWYRQILGQKVEFLVSFYNNEISEKSEIFDDQFSVERPDGSNFTLKIRSTKLEDSAMYFCASSVERAGDSYGYTFGSGTRLTVV.

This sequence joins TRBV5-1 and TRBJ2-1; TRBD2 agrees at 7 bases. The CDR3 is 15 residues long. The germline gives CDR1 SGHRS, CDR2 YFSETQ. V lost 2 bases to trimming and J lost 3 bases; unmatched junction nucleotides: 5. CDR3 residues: CASSLPRDYYNEQFF. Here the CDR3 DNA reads TGCGCCAGCAGCTTACCCCGGGACTACTACAATGAGCAGTTCTTC.

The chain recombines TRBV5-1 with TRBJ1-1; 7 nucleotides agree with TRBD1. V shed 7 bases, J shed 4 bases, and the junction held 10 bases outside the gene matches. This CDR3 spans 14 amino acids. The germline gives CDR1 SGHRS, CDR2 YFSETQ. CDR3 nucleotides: TGCGCCAGCCGGTACACAGGGGAAGGCACTGAAGCTTTCTTT. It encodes CASRYTGEGTEAFF. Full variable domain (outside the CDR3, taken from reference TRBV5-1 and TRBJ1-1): KAGVTQTPRYLIKTRGQQVTLSCSPISGHRSVSWYQQTPGQGLQFLFEYFSETQRNKGNFPGRFSGRQFSNSRSEMNVSTLELGDSALYLCASRYTGEGTEAFFGQGTRLTVV.

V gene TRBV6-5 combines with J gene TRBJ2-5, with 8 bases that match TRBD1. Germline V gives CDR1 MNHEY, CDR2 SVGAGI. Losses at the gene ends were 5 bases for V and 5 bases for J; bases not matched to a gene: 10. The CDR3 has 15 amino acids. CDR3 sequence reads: CASSRSQGAVETQYF. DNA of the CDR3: TGTGCCAGCAGTCGGTCCCAGGGGGCCGTTGAGACCCAGTACTTC.

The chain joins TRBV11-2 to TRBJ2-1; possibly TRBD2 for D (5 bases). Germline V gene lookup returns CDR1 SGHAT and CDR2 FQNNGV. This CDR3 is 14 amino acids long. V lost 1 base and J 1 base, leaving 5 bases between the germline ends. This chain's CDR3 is CASSLAGSYNEQFF. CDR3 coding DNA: TGTGCCAGCAGCTTAGCGGGGTCCTACAATGAGCAGTTCTTC.

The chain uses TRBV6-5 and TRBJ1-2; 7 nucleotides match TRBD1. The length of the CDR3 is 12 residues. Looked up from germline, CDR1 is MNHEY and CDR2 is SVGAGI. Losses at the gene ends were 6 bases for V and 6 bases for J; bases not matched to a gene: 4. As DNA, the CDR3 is TGTGCCAGCAGGGACAGGAGGCATGGCTACACCTTC. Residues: CASRDRRHGYTF.

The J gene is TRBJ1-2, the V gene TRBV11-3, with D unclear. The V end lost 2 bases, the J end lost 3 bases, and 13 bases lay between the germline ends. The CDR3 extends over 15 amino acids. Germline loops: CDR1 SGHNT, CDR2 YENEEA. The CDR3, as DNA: TGTGCCAGCAGCTTAAATCCCAACAATCACTATGGCTACACCTTC. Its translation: CASSLNPNNHYGYTF.

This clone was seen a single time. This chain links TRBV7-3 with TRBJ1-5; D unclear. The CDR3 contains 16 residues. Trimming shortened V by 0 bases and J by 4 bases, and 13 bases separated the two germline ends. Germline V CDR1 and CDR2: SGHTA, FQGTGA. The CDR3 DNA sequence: TGTGCCAGCAGCTTAACGACCCCTAGACTAAATCAGCCCCAGCATTTT. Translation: CASSLTTPRLNQPQHF.

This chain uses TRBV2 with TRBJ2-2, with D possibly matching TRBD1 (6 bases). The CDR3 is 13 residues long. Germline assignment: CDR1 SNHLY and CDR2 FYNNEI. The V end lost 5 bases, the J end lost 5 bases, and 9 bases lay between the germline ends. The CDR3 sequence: CASSTTGTGELFF. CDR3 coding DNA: TGTGCCAGCAGTACCACAGGGACCGGGGAGCTGTTTTTT.